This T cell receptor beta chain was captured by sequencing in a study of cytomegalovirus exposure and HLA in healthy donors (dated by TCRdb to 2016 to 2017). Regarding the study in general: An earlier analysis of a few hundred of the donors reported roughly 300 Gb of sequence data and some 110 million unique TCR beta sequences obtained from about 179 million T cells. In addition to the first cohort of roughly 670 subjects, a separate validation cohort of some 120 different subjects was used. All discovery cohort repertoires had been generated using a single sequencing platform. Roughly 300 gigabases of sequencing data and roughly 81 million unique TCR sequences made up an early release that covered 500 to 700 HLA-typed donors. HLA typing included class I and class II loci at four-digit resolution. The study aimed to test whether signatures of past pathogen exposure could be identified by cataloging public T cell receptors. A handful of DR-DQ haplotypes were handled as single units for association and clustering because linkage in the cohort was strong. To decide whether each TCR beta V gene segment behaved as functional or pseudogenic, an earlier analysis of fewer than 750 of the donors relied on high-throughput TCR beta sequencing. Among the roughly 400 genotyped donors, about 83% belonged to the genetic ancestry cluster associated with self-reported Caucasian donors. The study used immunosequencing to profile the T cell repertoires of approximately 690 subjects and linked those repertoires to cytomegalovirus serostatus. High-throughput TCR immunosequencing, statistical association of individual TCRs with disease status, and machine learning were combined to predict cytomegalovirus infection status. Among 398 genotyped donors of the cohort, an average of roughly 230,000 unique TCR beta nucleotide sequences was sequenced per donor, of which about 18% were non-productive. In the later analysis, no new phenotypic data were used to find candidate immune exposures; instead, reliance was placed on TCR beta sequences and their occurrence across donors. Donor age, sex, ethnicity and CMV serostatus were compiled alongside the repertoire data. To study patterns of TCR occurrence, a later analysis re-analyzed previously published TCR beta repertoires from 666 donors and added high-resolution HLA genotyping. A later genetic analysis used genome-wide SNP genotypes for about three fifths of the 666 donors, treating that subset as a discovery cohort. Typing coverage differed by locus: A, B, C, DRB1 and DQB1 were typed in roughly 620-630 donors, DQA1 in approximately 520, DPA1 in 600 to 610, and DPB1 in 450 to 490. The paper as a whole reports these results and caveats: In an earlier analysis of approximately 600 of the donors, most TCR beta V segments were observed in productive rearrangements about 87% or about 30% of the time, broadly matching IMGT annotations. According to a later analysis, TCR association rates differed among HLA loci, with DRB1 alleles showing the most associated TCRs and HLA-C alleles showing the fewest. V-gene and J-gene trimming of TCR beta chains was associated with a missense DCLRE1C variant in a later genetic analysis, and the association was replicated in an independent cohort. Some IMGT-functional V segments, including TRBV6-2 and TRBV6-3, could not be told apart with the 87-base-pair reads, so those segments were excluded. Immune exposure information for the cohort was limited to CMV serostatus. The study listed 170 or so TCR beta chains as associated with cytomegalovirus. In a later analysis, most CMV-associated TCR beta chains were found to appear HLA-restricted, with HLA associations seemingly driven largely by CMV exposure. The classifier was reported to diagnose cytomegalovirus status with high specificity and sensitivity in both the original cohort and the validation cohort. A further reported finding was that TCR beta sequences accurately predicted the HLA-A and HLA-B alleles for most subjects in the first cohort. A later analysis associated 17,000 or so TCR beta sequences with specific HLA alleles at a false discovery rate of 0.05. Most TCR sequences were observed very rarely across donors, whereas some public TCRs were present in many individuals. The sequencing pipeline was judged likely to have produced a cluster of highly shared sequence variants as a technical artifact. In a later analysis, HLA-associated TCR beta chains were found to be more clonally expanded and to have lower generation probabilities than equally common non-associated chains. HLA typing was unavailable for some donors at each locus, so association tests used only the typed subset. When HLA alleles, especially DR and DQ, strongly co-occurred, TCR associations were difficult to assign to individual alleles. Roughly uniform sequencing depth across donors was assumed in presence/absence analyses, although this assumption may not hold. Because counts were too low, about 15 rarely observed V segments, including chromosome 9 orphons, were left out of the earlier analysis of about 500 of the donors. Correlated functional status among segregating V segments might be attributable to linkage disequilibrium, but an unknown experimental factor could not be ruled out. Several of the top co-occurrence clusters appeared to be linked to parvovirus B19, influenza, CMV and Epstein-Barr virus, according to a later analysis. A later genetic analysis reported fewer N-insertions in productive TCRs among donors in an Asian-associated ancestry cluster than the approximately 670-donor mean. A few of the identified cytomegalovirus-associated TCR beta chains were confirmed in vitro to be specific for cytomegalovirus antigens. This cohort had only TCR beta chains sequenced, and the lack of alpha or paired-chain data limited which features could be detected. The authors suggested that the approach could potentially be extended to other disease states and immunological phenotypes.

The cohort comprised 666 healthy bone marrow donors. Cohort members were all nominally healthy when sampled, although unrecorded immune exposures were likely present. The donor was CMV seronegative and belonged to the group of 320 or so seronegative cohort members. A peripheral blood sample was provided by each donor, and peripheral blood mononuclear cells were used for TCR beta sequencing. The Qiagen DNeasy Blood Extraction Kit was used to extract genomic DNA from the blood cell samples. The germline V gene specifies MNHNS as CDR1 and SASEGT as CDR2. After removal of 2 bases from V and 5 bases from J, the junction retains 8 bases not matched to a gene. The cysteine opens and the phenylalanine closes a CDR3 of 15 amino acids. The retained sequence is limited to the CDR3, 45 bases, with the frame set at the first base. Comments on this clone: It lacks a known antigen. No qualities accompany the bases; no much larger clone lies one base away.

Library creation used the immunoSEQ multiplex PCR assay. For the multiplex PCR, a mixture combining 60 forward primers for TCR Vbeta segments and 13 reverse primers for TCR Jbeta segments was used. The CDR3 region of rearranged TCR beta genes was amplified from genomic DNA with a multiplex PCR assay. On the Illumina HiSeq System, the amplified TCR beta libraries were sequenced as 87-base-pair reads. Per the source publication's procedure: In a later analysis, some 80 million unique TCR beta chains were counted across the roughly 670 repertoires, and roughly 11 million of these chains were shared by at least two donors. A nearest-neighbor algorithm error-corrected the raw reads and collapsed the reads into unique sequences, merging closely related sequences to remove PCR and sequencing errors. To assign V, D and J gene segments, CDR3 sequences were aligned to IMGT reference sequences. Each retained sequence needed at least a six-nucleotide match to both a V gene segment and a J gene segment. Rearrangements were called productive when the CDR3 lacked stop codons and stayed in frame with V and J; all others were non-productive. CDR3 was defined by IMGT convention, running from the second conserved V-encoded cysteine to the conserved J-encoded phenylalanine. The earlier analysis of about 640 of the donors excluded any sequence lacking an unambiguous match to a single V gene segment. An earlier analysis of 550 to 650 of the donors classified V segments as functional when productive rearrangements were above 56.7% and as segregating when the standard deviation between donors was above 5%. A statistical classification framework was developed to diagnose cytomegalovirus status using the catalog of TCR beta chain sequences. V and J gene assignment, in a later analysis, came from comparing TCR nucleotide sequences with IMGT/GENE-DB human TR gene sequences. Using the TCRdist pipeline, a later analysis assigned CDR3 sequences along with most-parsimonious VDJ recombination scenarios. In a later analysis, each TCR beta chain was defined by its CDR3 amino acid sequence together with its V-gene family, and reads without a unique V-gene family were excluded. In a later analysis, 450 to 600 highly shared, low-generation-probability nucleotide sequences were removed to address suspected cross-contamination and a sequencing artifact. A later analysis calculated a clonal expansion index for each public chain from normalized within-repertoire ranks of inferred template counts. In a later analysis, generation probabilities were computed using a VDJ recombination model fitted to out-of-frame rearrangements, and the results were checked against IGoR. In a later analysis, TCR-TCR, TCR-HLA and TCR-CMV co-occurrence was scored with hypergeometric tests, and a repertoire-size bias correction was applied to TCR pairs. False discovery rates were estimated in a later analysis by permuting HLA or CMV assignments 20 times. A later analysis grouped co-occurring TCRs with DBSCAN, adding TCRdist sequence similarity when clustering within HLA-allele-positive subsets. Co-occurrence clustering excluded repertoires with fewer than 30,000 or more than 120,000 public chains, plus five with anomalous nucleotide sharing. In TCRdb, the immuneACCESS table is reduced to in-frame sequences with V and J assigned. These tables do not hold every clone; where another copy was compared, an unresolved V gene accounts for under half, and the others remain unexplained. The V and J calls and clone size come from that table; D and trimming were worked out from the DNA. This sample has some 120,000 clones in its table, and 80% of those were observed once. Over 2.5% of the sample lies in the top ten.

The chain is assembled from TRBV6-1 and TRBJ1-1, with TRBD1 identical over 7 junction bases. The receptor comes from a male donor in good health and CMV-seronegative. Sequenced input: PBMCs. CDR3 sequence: CASSEIYRGKTEAFF. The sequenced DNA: TGTGCCAGCAGTGAAATTTACAGGGGTAAGACTGAAGCTTTCTTT.